Listed below are T cell receptor beta chains from one sample, sequenced in a study of vaccination effects on CD4 cells after COVID-19. The protocol was immunoSEQ multiplex PCR, while the TCRdb copy is restricted to in-frame clones and leaves out a portion. The table shows around 26,000 clones, with approximately 80% occurring only once. Their antigens are not known. Sequences were derived from CD4+ T cells from PBMCs cultured with HCoV-NL63 spike peptides, sampled before COVID-19 vaccination. Receptors were obtained from a human donor who had a prior SARS-CoV-2 infection. Both conserved end residues are part of each CDR3. The order of the fields is clone size, V gene, J gene, D gene, CDR3 protein, CDR3 DNA. D genes are given only for firm matches. Not every row has a clone size; where given, it reads once, few, many or a size class.

clone size: .
V gene: TRBV5-1
J gene: TRBJ2-3
D gene: .
CDR3 protein: CASSLGASGPDTQYF
CDR3 DNA: TGCGCCAGCAGCTTGGGGGCCTCTGGCCCAGATACGCAGTATTTT

clone size: .
V gene: TRBV2
J gene: TRBJ1-1
D gene: .
CDR3 protein: CASIYDGTNTEAFF
CDR3 DNA: TGTGCCAGCATATATGACGGCACGAACACTGAAGCTTTCTTT

clone size: few
V gene: TRBV7-3
J gene: TRBJ2-2
D gene: .
CDR3 protein: CASRVESNTGELFF
CDR3 DNA: TGTGCCAGCCGAGTTGAGAGTAACACCGGGGAGCTGTTTTTT

clone size: .
V gene: TRBV5-1
J gene: TRBJ2-4
D gene: .
CDR3 protein: CASSSKPTGMLAKNIQYF
CDR3 DNA: TGCGCCAGCAGCTCTAAGCCAACAGGGATGTTGGCCAAAAACATTCAGTACTTC

clone size: .
V gene: TRBV3-1/TRBV3-2
J gene: TRBJ2-3
D gene: .
CDR3 protein: CASSQRQGSDTQYF
CDR3 DNA: TGTGCCAGCAGCCAGCGTCAGGGATCAGATACGCAGTATTTT

clone size: .
V gene: TRBV11-3
J gene: TRBJ2-7
D gene: .
CDR3 protein: CASSTQGGEQYF
CDR3 DNA: TGTGCCAGCAGCACCCAGGGGGGCGAGCAGTACTTC

clone size: few
V gene: TRBV5-1
J gene: TRBJ2-7
D gene: .
CDR3 protein: CASSSPDWPYEQYF
CDR3 DNA: TGCGCCAGCAGCTCCCCGGACTGGCCCTACGAGCAGTACTTC

clone size: .
V gene: TRBV12-5
J gene: TRBJ2-1
D gene: TRBD2
CDR3 protein: CASGSGLAGVAYNEQFF
CDR3 DNA: TGTGCTAGTGGTTCGGGACTAGCGGGAGTGGCCTACAATGAGCAGTTCTTC

clone size: once
V gene: TRBV7-3
J gene: TRBJ2-5
D gene: .
CDR3 protein: CASSKLGQYRETQYF
CDR3 DNA: TGTGCCAGCAGCAAATTGGGGCAATACCGAGAGACCCAGTACTTC

clone size: .
V gene: TRBV5-6
J gene: TRBJ2-4
D gene: TRBD1
CDR3 protein: CASSLASWGQVYF
CDR3 DNA: TGTGCCAGCAGCTTGGCCTCATGGGGACAGGTGTACTTC

clone size: once
V gene: TRBV11-2
J gene: TRBJ2-5
D gene: .
CDR3 protein: CASSLDLGEDQETQYF
CDR3 DNA: TGTGCCAGCAGCTTAGATCTGGGGGAAGACCAAGAGACCCAGTACTTC

clone size: medium-sized
V gene: TRBV18
J gene: TRBJ2-5
D gene: .
CDR3 protein: CASSPLYPGQLQETQYF
CDR3 DNA: TGTGCCAGCTCACCACTTTACCCCGGACAGCTCCAAGAGACCCAGTACTTC

clone size: .
V gene: TRBV7-2
J gene: TRBJ2-3
D gene: .
CDR3 protein: CASSRVLSERAQYF
CDR3 DNA: TGTGCCAGCAGCCGCGTTCTGTCGGAAAGAGCGCAGTATTTT

clone size: few
V gene: TRBV18
J gene: TRBJ1-5
D gene: TRBD1
CDR3 protein: CASSPDRFPNQPQHF
CDR3 DNA: TGTGCCAGCTCACCGGACAGGTTCCCAAATCAGCCCCAGCATTTT

clone size: .
V gene: TRBV7-9
J gene: TRBJ2-7
D gene: .
CDR3 protein: CASSLGESYEQYF
CDR3 DNA: TGTGCCAGCAGCTTAGGAGAGTCCTACGAGCAGTACTTC

clone size: .
V gene: TRBV5-1
J gene: TRBJ1-4
D gene: .
CDR3 protein: CASSYQGINEKLFF
CDR3 DNA: TGCGCCAGCAGCTACCAGGGTATCAATGAAAAACTGTTTTTT

clone size: .
V gene: TRBV29-1
J gene: TRBJ2-3
D gene: .
CDR3 protein: CSGDSGGVDTQYF
CDR3 DNA: TGCAGCGGAGATAGCGGAGGGGTAGATACGCAGTATTTT

clone size: few
V gene: TRBV4-1
J gene: TRBJ2-7
D gene: .
CDR3 protein: CASSQVLISGYEQYF
CDR3 DNA: TGCGCCAGCAGCCAAGTCCTGATATCGGGCTACGAGCAGTACTTC

clone size: .
V gene: TRBV28
J gene: TRBJ2-5
D gene: .
CDR3 protein: CASRPHRVETGETQYF
CDR3 DNA: TGTGCCAGCAGGCCACACAGGGTAGAGACCGGAGAGACCCAGTACTTC

clone size: .
V gene: TRBV18
J gene: TRBJ1-6
D gene: TRBD1
CDR3 protein: CASSTTGGNSPLHF
CDR3 DNA: TGTGCCAGCTCAACAACAGGGGGCAATTCACCCCTCCACTTT

clone size: .
V gene: TRBV5-5
J gene: TRBJ1-2
D gene: .
CDR3 protein: CASSLPREYYGYTF
CDR3 DNA: TGTGCCAGCAGCTTGCCCAGGGAATATTATGGCTACACCTTC

clone size: .
V gene: TRBV29-1
J gene: TRBJ2-5
D gene: TRBD1
CDR3 protein: CSVLTGMETQYF
CDR3 DNA: TGCAGCGTCTTGACAGGGATGGAGACCCAGTACTTC

clone size: .
V gene: TRBV2
J gene: TRBJ1-2
D gene: .
CDR3 protein: CASSIYRSDGYTF
CDR3 DNA: TGTGCCAGCAGTATTTACAGGTCAGATGGCTACACCTTC

clone size: .
V gene: TRBV9
J gene: TRBJ1-3
D gene: .
CDR3 protein: CASSVVGGVGNTIYF
CDR3 DNA: TGTGCCAGCAGCGTAGTAGGAGGGGTCGGGAACACCATATATTTT

clone size: .
V gene: TRBV27
J gene: TRBJ2-3
D gene: TRBD1
CDR3 protein: CASSPWDRIITDTQYF
CDR3 DNA: TGTGCCAGCAGTCCCTGGGACAGGATCATTACAGATACGCAGTATTTT

clone size: .
V gene: TRBV25-1
J gene: TRBJ2-3
D gene: TRBD1
CDR3 protein: CASRGQALDTQYF
CDR3 DNA: TGTGCCAGCAGGGGACAGGCACTAGATACGCAGTATTTT

clone size: .
V gene: TRBV30
J gene: TRBJ1-5
D gene: TRBD1
CDR3 protein: CAWSGQGNQPQHF
CDR3 DNA: TGTGCCTGGTCGGGACAGGGGAATCAGCCCCAGCATTTT

clone size: .
V gene: TRBV29-1
J gene: TRBJ1-1
D gene: .
CDR3 protein: CSVRAEANTEAFF
CDR3 DNA: TGCAGCGTTAGGGCCGAGGCAAACACTGAAGCTTTCTTT

clone size: .
V gene: TRBV7-2
J gene: TRBJ2-5
D gene: TRBD1
CDR3 protein: CASSFRQGRGRETQYF
CDR3 DNA: TGTGCCAGCAGCTTCAGACAGGGTCGGGGTAGAGAGACCCAGTACTTC

clone size: .
V gene: TRBV19
J gene: TRBJ1-2
D gene: .
CDR3 protein: CASSWGNYGYTF
CDR3 DNA: TGTGCCAGTAGTTGGGGGAACTATGGCTACACCTTC

clone size: .
V gene: TRBV6-5
J gene: TRBJ1-5
D gene: .
CDR3 protein: CASRTQDAMSQPQHF
CDR3 DNA: TGTGCCAGCAGAACCCAAGATGCAATGTCTCAGCCCCAGCATTTT

clone size: few
V gene: TRBV29-1
J gene: TRBJ2-3
D gene: TRBD2
CDR3 protein: CSGDSGGTDTQYF
CDR3 DNA: TGCAGCGGGGATAGCGGGGGCACAGATACGCAGTATTTT

clone size: .
V gene: TRBV5-1
J gene: TRBJ2-6
D gene: .
CDR3 protein: CASSPQAGANVLTF
CDR3 DNA: TGCGCCAGCAGCCCACAGGCTGGGGCCAACGTCCTGACTTTC

clone size: once
V gene: TRBV6-5
J gene: TRBJ2-7
D gene: TRBD1
CDR3 protein: CASSYLDRGLYEQYF
CDR3 DNA: TGTGCCAGCAGTTACTTGGACAGGGGGTTGTACGAGCAGTACTTC